The T cell receptor beta chain described here comes from a study of early T cells in non-severe SARS-CoV-2 infection. Study context: Bulk RNA taken from unsorted whole blood was sequenced, leaving chains unpaired.

For this clonotype: Its specificity is unknown.

Attachment of unique molecular identifiers to individual cDNA molecules was performed. TCRdb re-analysed the 5' RACE reads in MiXCR, keeping a single row per CDR3 protein. The sample includes 30,000 to 35,000 distinct CDR3 sequences, around 6.6% of them seen just once. Broader study findings: The study's VDJdb matching favored anti-spike CD8 responses and missed private and CD4 specificities.

The sequence was collected from an adult who was a healthcare worker with PCR-confirmed SARS-CoV-2 infection or an uninfected control (not recorded which). The sequenced sample was whole blood.

CDR3 sequence reads: CASSSYGTRTGELFF. CDR3 bases: TGTGCCAGCAGCTCGTACGGGACTAGGACCGGGGAGCTGTTTTTT. The chain has TRBV7-2 and TRBJ2-2; TRBD2 matches 8 bases. Germline assignment: CDR1 SGHTA and CDR2 FQGNSA. Germline trimming cut 4 bases from V and 5 bases from J; bases unmatched to any gene: 6. CDR3 length equals 15 residues.